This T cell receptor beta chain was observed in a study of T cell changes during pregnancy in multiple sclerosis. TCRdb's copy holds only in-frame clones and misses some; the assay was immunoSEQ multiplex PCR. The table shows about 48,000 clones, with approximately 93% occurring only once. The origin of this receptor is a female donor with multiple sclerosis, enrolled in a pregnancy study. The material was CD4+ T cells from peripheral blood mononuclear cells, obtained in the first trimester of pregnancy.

CDR3 in amino acids: CASSSWAPNEKLFF. The CDR3 coding sequence is TGTGCCAGCAGTTCCTGGGCCCCAAATGAAAAACTGTTTTTT. V and J are TRBV6-5 and TRBJ1-4; D gene unclear. Germline loops: CDR1 MNHEY, CDR2 SVGAGI. The CDR3 is made up of 14 amino acids. V was trimmed by 4 bases and J by 5 bases, leaving 11 bases between them.